The clone carrying this T cell receptor beta chain came up a few times. In every case, the donor was a healthy Caucasian. The data were obtained in a study of identical twins. Each CDR3 protein is one row after TCRdb ran MiXCR on the 5' RACE reads. The data show over 600,000 distinct CDR3 sequences, with roughly 20% seen just once and 4.3% held by the top ten. The length of the CDR3 is 13 residues. The V and J ends lost 6 bases and 8 bases respectively, with 14 bases between them. Germline CDR1 is SGHTA and CDR2 is FQGNSA. The same sample was also used in a study of T cells expressing NK-cell markers. From that paper: TCR beta repertoires came from sorted CD3+CD56+NKG2C+, CD3+CD56+NKG2C- and CD3+CD56-NKG2C+ T cells. Seven of the eight sequenced donors were classified as HCMV-seropositive, and one was classified as seronegative. Also leading the CD3+CD56-NKG2C+ fraction in a few donors were these clonotypes.

V gene TRBV7-2 combines with J gene TRBJ2-1; D unresolved. The receptor was isolated from a woman aged 18-35 years in good health. The sample comprised PBMCs. The CDR3 bases are TGTGCCAGCAGTCTTAGAGTAGGAGATGAGCAGTTCTTC. This codes for CASSLRVGDEQFF. The complete variable domain, with remaining parts taken from reference TRBV7-2 and TRBJ2-1, reads GAGVSQSPSNKVTEKGKDVELRCDPISGHTALYWYRQSLGQGLEFLIYFQGNSAPDKSGLPSDRFSAERTGGSVSTLTIQRTQQEDSAVYLCASSLRVGDEQFFGPGTRLTVL.